This is a list of T cell receptor beta chains from one sample in a study of sequential checkpoint blockade in melanoma. The data were produced by immunoSEQ multiplex PCR, yet TCRdb's version contains in-frame clones alone and is incomplete. This sample has around 20,000 clones, with 75% to 90% found just once. Specimen: CD8+ T cells sorted from blood (inferred from file names), collected from a patient given nivolumab and ipilimumab in sequence. Receptors were obtained from a human donor with melanoma. Each CDR3 is given with its conserved first and last residue. D genes are given only for firm matches. Size is stated for part of the rows, as once, few or many counts, or as a class when the clone is expanded.

d_gene | len | abundance | j_gene | v_gene | CDR3nt | CDR3aa
- | 16 | - | TRBJ2-7 | TRBV11-2 | TGTGCCAGCAGCTTAGGGGTTTCAGGTGTTATATGGGAGCAGTACTTC | CASSLGVSGVIWEQYF
TRBD1 | 17 | - | TRBJ2-2 | TRBV4-1 | TGCGCCAGCAGCCAAGGTAGCCGCGACAGGGTTACCGGGGAGCTGTTTTTT | CASSQGSRDRVTGELFF
- | 17 | - | TRBJ2-1 | TRBV18 | TGTGCCAGCTCACCACTGGGGGGAGAACCCCCTTGGAATGAGCAGTTCTTC | CASSPLGGEPPWNEQFF
TRBD1 | 13 | few | TRBJ2-5 | TRBV11-2 | TGTGCCAGCAGCTCGGACAGGGGGCAGACCCAGTACTTC | CASSSDRGQTQYF
- | 14 | few | TRBJ1-5 | TRBV28 | TGTGCCAGCAGTTTAGGGCAGGGTGGGCAGCCCCAGCATTTT | CASSLGQGGQPQHF
- | 15 | - | TRBJ2-5 | TRBV6-5 | TGTGCCAGCAGTTACATAGGGCCGAGGGTGGGAGCCCAGTACTTC | CASSYIGPRVGAQYF
TRBD1 | 15 | - | TRBJ1-2 | TRBV13 | TGTGCCAGCAGCCCGGGGACAGGCATTAACTATGGCTACACCTTC | CASSPGTGINYGYTF
TRBD2 | 15 | - | TRBJ2-7 | TRBV4-1 | TGCGCCAGCAGACGGCTAAGCGGGGGAACCTACGAGCAGTACTTC | CASRRLSGGTYEQYF
- | 13 | - | TRBJ1-1 | TRBV7-9 | TGTGCCAGCAGCTCCCAGGGGAACACTGAAGCTTTCTTT | CASSSQGNTEAFF
TRBD2 | 14 | - | TRBJ2-1 | TRBV10-3 | TGTGCCATCAGCCCGGCGGGAGGTTTTTATGAGCAGTTCTTC | CAISPAGGFYEQFF
- | 14 | once | TRBJ1-1 | TRBV19 | TGTGCCAGTAGTATTTATTCAGGGAACACTGAAGCTTTCTTT | CASSIYSGNTEAFF
- | 12 | - | TRBJ2-1 | TRBV27 | TGTGCCAGCAGTTTAGGGGGGAATGAGCAGTTCTTC | CASSLGGNEQFF
TRBD2 | 16 | - | TRBJ2-3 | TRBV9 | TGTGCCAGCAGCGCTCCCCTCGGACTAGCGGGGAATACGCAGTATTTT | CASSAPLGLAGNTQYF
TRBD1 | 20 | - | TRBJ2-4 | TRBV5-5 | TGTGCCAGCAGCAAGGACAGGGTAAATTCCCAAACACTAGCCAAAAACATTCAGTACTTC | CASSKDRVNSQTLAKNIQYF
- | 13 | - | TRBJ1-2 | TRBV9 | TGTGCCAGCAGCGTAGACAGGAACTATGGCTACACCTTC | CASSVDRNYGYTF
- | 15 | - | TRBJ1-6 | TRBV6-6 | TGTGCCAGCAGTTACTCGGGGCGGTTTAATTCACCCCTCCACTTT | CASSYSGRFNSPLHF
TRBD2 | 16 | once | TRBJ2-3 | TRBV13 | TGTGCCAGCAGCTTAGCTAGCGGGGGGGGCACAGATACGCAGTATTTT | CASSLASGGGTDTQYF
TRBD2 | 15 | - | TRBJ2-1 | TRBV6-5 | TGTGCCAGCAGTTATCAGGCTAGCGGCCACAATGAGCAGTTCTTC | CASSYQASGHNEQFF
TRBD2 | 17 | - | TRBJ2-1 | TRBV14 | TGTGCCAGCAGCCAAGATGGGGGGACTAAGGTTCGGAATGAGCAGTTCTTC | CASSQDGGTKVRNEQFF
TRBD2 | 15 | - | TRBJ2-1 | TRBV11-2 | TGTGCCAGCAGCACAACTAGCGGGAGGCCCAATGAGCAGTTCTTC | CASSTTSGRPNEQFF
TRBD1 | 12 | - | TRBJ1-5 | TRBV7-8 | TGTGCCACCGGACAGGGCAATCAGCCCCAGCATTTT | CATGQGNQPQHF
TRBD1 | 13 | - | TRBJ2-7 | TRBV6-6 | TGTGCCGGGGGGACAGGGGGCCGCTACGAGCAGTACTTC | CAGGTGGRYEQYF
TRBD2 | 13 | - | TRBJ2-1 | TRBV5-6 | TGTGCCAGCACCCCCGGGACTAGCATTGAGCAGTTCTTC | CASTPGTSIEQFF
TRBD2 | 15 | few | TRBJ2-3 | TRBV4-1 | TGCGCCAGCAGCCGGCTAGCGGGAGAGGCAGATACGCAGTATTTT | CASSRLAGEADTQYF
- | 14 | - | TRBJ2-7 | TRBV27 | TGTGCCAGCAGTCCTGACAGGCCCCCCTACGAGCAGTACTTC | CASSPDRPPYEQYF
TRBD1 | 14 | - | TRBJ2-1 | TRBV30 | TGTGCCTGGGAAGGGACAGGGGGACGGAATGAGCAGTTCTTC | CAWEGTGGRNEQFF
- | 13 | - | TRBJ2-7 | TRBV16 | TGTGCCAGCAGCCCAATCCGTGCGTCCGAGCAGTACTTC | CASSPIRASEQYF
TRBD2 | 16 | - | TRBJ2-1 | TRBV9 | TGTGCCAGCAGCGTATCGGGACTAGCGGCTTACAATGAGCAGTTCTTC | CASSVSGLAAYNEQFF
- | 14 | - | TRBJ2-5 | TRBV7-9 | TGTGCCAGCAGCTTATCTCTAGCCGGGGAGACCCAGTACTTC | CASSLSLAGETQYF
- | 14 | - | TRBJ2-7 | TRBV7-9 | TGTGCCAGCAGCTCTTATGGGAGTACTAACGAGCAGTACTTC | CASSSYGSTNEQYF
- | 17 | - | TRBJ2-6 | TRBV21-1 | TGTGCCAGCAGCACTAGGACAGAATTTTCTGGGGCCAACGTCCTGACTTTC | CASSTRTEFSGANVLTF
TRBD1 | 14 | - | TRBJ1-5 | TRBV27 | TGTGCCAGCAGTTTAAGGCAGGGGGATCAGCCCCAGCATTTT | CASSLRQGDQPQHF
- | 15 | - | TRBJ1-4 | TRBV5-6 | TGTGCCAGCAAACCCCCCGGTGCAACTAATGAAAAACTGTTTTTT | CASKPPGATNEKLFF
TRBD1 | 13 | - | TRBJ1-1 | TRBV7-6 | TGTGCCAGCAGCTTTAAACAGGGGGCTGAAGCTTTCTTT | CASSFKQGAEAFF
- | 13 | medium-sized | TRBJ2-5 | TRBV7-8 | TGTGCCAGCAGCTCCGACAGACAAGAGACCCAGTACTTC | CASSSDRQETQYF
- | 14 | - | TRBJ1-6 | TRBV4-3 | TGCGCCAGCAGCCCCTGGGAGAGGGAGTCACCCCTCCACTTT | CASSPWERESPLHF
TRBD2 | 18 | - | TRBJ2-2 | TRBV27 | TGTGCCAGCAGTCTCACGGGACTAGCGGGAGGGCCGACCGGGGAGCTGTTTTTT | CASSLTGLAGGPTGELFF